This T cell receptor (beta chain) was observed in a study of T cells expressing NK-cell markers (dated by TCRdb to the early 2020s). Some background on the complete study: TCR beta-chain repertoires were profiled in sorted CD3+CD56+NKG2C+, CD3+CD56+NKG2C- and CD3+CD56-NKG2C+ T-cell subsets from fewer than 10 donors. Illumina HiSeq 2000/2500, MiSeq or NextSeq was used to sequence libraries as 2 x 150 bp reads. Seven of the eight sequenced donors were HCMV-seropositive and one was HCMV-seronegative. The eight sequenced donors were randomly selected healthy volunteers, three men and five women. Points the paper makes about the study in general: Whether the expanded NKG2C-expressing T cell clones were specific for HCMV antigens remained unclear. For about 6 donors, the dominant CD3+CD56+NKG2C+ clonotypes were among the top 10 CD8+ clonotypes and accounted for about 1.0-7.5% of CD8+ T cells. Those dominant clonotypes were again the most abundant among CD3+CD56-NKG2C+ cells in several donors, at roughly 25-60.1%.

A remark on this clonotype: Its binding antigen is unknown.

To determine HCMV serostatus, a commercial ELISA kit was used to detect HCMV-specific IgG in serum. Ficoll density gradient centrifugation was used to isolate peripheral blood mononuclear cells from blood. Instrument on record: Illumina HiSeq 2000. TCR beta cDNA libraries were made by 5'RACE template switching that added a universal primer site and unique molecular identifiers. Priming for cDNA synthesis came from the TCR beta constant segment, and two successive PCR amplification steps followed. On the study's bioinformatics: MIGEC was used to demultiplex reads and group reads by UMI, and MiTCR was used to assemble and quantify clonotypes. To exclude erroneous sequences, only TCR cDNA sequences supported by at least two reads were retained. Downstream repertoire analysis used the tcR package, and clonotypes were matched across fractions by CDR3 nucleotide sequence plus V segment. Antigen specificity was annotated against VDJdb with VDJmatch, allowing one amino acid substitution in CDR3. One entry per CDR3 protein sequence results from the TCRdb reprocessing of the reads, with DNA left out. The V and J calls were determined by TCRdb, not by the authors. The sample table includes around 260,000 distinct CDR3 sequences. 4.2% of the sample comes from the top ten.

The germline V gene yields LGHNA for CDR1 and YSLEER for CDR2. Including cysteine and phenylalanine, the CDR3 has 16 amino acids. No DNA was logged. The sample comprised blood T cells: a sorted CD56 or NKG2C T cell subset, CD4+ or CD8+ T cells, or bulk PBMC T cells (not recorded which). This sequence uses TRBV4-3 and TRBJ2-2; without DNA, the TCRdb call of TRBD1 cannot be checked. The origin of this receptor is a woman aged 18 to 69 in good health. The CDR3 here reads CASSQEKEAGARGLFF.